Listed here are 30 T cell receptor beta chains from one sample, sequenced in a study of cytomegalovirus exposure and HLA in healthy donors. The PCR ran on 60 Vbeta and 13 Jbeta primers. Produced via immunoSEQ multiplex PCR; TCRdb's table is partial and in-frame only. The sample records 200,000 or so clones, approximately 82% being singletons. The source material was PBMCs. These receptors were collected from a man aged 18-30 years in good health and CMV-seronegative.

This chain joins TRBV5-1 and TRBJ2-2; 9 nucleotides match TRBD2. CDR3 length: 16 residues. Trimming removed 3 bases from V and 1 base from J; junction bases left unmatched: 4. CDR1 and CDR2 from the germline V gene are SGHRS and YFSETQ. DNA for the CDR3: TGCGCCAGCAGCTACTTAGCGGGGGTGAACACCGGGGAGCTGTTTTTT. This sequence encodes CASSYLAGVNTGELFF. Complete variable domain (other parts from reference TRBV5-1 and TRBJ2-2): KAGVTQTPRYLIKTRGQQVTLSCSPISGHRSVSWYQQTPGQGLQFLFEYFSETQRNKGNFPGRFSGRQFSNSRSEMNVSTLELGDSALYLCASSYLAGVNTGELFFGEGSRLTVL.

In regard to this clone: A read error may produce the germline difference seen at one junction end. V usage is TRBV5-8 and J usage is TRBJ2-1; 11 nucleotides align to TRBD2. CDR3 length equals 14 residues. The germline gives CDR1 SGHTS, CDR2 YDEGEE. CDR3 sequence reads: CASSWTGLADQGVF. The CDR3 DNA is TGTGCCAGCAGCTGGACGGGACTAGCGGATCAAGGGGTCTTC.

The gene calls are TRBV5-5 and TRBJ1-2; 11 bases agree with TRBD1. Germline CDR1 is SGHKS and CDR2 is YYEKEE (reference sequence). The CDR3 is 15 residues long. V trimming: 3 bases; J trimming: 4 bases; junction bases outside the gene matches: 5. The CDR3 is CASSSSGTGGYGYTF. The DNA of the CDR3 is TGTGCCAGCAGCTCCTCCGGGACAGGGGGCTATGGCTACACCTTC. The whole variable domain, filled in from reference TRBV5-5 and TRBJ1-2, reads DAGVTQSPTHLIKTRGQQVTLRCSPISGHKSVSWYQQVLGQGPQFIFQYYEKEERGRGNFPDRFSARQFPNYSSELNVNALLLGDSALYLCASSSSGTGGYGYTFGSGTRLTVV.

V is TRBV10-3 and J is TRBJ2-7, with D tentatively TRBD1 (6 bases). Germline V CDR1 and CDR2: ENHRY, SYGVKD. V lost 6 bases to trimming and J lost 6 bases, with 18 bases between them. The CDR3 sequence is 14 residues long. This chain's CDR3 is CAIRPDSRLSEQYF. CDR3 DNA: TGTGCCATCAGACCGGACAGTCGGCTTAGCGAGCAGTACTTC.

The V and J genes are TRBV13 and TRBJ2-5; D not resolved. Trimming removed 3 bases from V and 1 base from J, with 15 bases in between. Germline CDR1 PRHDT, CDR2 FYEKMQ (reference sequence). CDR3 length equals 16 residues. CDR3 loop: CASSLSGSQTQETQYF. In DNA form, the CDR3 reads TGTGCCAGCAGCTTGTCGGGTTCCCAGACCCAAGAGACCCAGTACTTC.

The J gene is TRBJ2-3, the V gene TRBV6-1; D uncertain. V dropped 5 bases and J dropped 6 bases, with 15 bases sitting between them. Germline-derived CDR1 and CDR2 are MNHNS and SASEGT. This CDR3 is built from 14 residues. The CDR3 region is CASSSYTMRDTQYF. CDR3 nucleotide sequence: TGTGCCAGCAGTTCGTATACCATGAGGGATACGCAGTATTTT.

This clone was seen a handful of times. The V and J genes are TRBV9 and TRBJ1-1, with 11 bases identical to TRBD1. Trimming at V came to 3 bases and at J to 6 bases, leaving 10 bases not matched to a gene. There are 16 residues in the CDR3. CDR1 is SGDLS and CDR2 is YYNGEE in the germline V gene. The CDR3 region is CASSARAGTGGAEAFF. In nucleotides, the CDR3 is TGTGCCAGCAGCGCCCGAGCCGGGACAGGGGGAGCTGAAGCTTTCTTT.

In its sample, this clone was seen a few times. The chain joins TRBV28 to TRBJ1-1; no reliable D call. The germline V and J ends were trimmed by 2 bases and 1 base, with 11 bases remaining between them. The CDR3 has 15 amino acids. Germline V gene data show CDR1 as MDHEN and CDR2 as SYDVKM. CDR3 in amino acids: CASSLIAAGNTEAFF. DNA of the CDR3: TGTGCCAGCAGTTTAATAGCGGCCGGGAACACTGAAGCTTTCTTT. Using reference TRBV28 and TRBJ1-1 for the parts outside the CDR3, the full variable domain is DVKVTQSSRYLVKRTGEKVFLECVQDMDHENMFWYRQDPGLGLRLIYFSYDVKMKEKGDIPEGYSVSREKKERFSLILESASTNQTSMYLCASSLIAAGNTEAFFGQGTRLTVV.

The rearrangement joins TRBV28 to TRBJ1-1; D unresolved. From germline, CDR1 is MDHEN and CDR2 SYDVKM. V lost 8 bases and J lost 11, with 15 bases in between. The CDR3 contains 11 residues. DNA for the CDR3: TGTGCCAGCTCAAAGACCTCGGGGGCTTTCTTT. This encodes CASSKTSGAFF. The full variable domain, completed using reference TRBV28 and TRBJ1-1, is DVKVTQSSRYLVKRTGEKVFLECVQDMDHENMFWYRQDPGLGLRLIYFSYDVKMKEKGDIPEGYSVSREKKERFSLILESASTNQTSMYLCASSKTSGAFFGQGTRLTVV.

The chain employs TRBV6-5 and TRBJ1-1; no clear D gene. The CDR3 spans 12 residues. V was cut by 2 bases and J by 7 bases, with 8 bases left in between. Germline V gives CDR1 MNHEY, CDR2 SVGAGI. CDR3 residues: CASSYGVSEAFF. The DNA of the CDR3 is TGTGCCAGCAGTTACGGTGTCAGTGAAGCTTTCTTT.

This rearrangement joins TRBV6-1 to TRBJ2-3; the D is unclear. From germline, CDR1 is MNHNS and CDR2 SASEGT. V was clipped by 4 bases and J by 0 bases, with 8 bases between them. There are 14 residues in the CDR3. CDR3 bases: TGTGCCAGCAGTGTGTCTTCGAGCACAGATACGCAGTATTTT. This gives the protein CASSVSSSTDTQYF.

The J gene is TRBJ2-3, the V gene TRBV9, with TRBD2 matching over 11 bases. Germline lookup yields CDR1 SGDLS and CDR2 YYNGEE. The CDR3 loop spans 16 amino acids. V dropped 4 bases and J dropped 2; count of bases not matched to a gene: 6. The CDR3 protein is CASSTGTSGHTDTQYF. Written as DNA, the CDR3 is TGTGCCAGCAGCACCGGGACTAGCGGCCACACAGATACGCAGTATTTT.

The V and J genes are TRBV19 and TRBJ1-1; TRBD1 aligns across 8 bases. V lost 6 bases and J lost 4; bases outside the gene matches: 10. The CDR3 is 15 amino acids. Germline V gene sequence: CDR1 LNHDA, CDR2 SQIVND (reference sequence). The CDR3 reads CASSTDRDPATEAFF. As DNA, the CDR3 is TGTGCCAGTAGCACGGACAGGGACCCCGCCACTGAAGCTTTCTTT.

This rearrangement joins TRBV7-3 to TRBJ2-2; weak D call: TRBD1 (7 bases). Germline values: CDR1 SGHTA, CDR2 FQGTGA. Trimming shortened V by 5 bases and J by 5 bases, and 15 bases separated the two germline ends. The CDR3 loop spans 15 amino acids. The CDR3 DNA sequence: TGTGCCAGCAGCGGGTCGACAGGGAGGACCGGGGAGCTGTTTTTT. Protein sequence: CASSGSTGRTGELFF.

The V gene is TRBV13, the J gene TRBJ2-7; 8 bases align to TRBD2. Germline loops: CDR1 PRHDT, CDR2 FYEKMQ (reference sequence). The CDR3 totals 19 residues. Trimming at V came to 0 bases and at J to 7 bases, leaving 20 bases not matched to a gene. This CDR3 reads CASSLGPGGYSRVGREQYF. CDR3 sequence (DNA): TGTGCCAGCAGCTTAGGCCCGGGAGGGTACTCGCGAGTGGGTAGAGAGCAGTACTTC.

This chain uses TRBV7-9 with TRBJ2-3; TRBD2 is a possible D gene (6 bases). Trimming took 5 bases from V and 6 from J, leaving 15 bases between them. In germline, CDR1 is SEHNR, CDR2 FQNEAQ (reference sequence). This CDR3 has 14 residues. In DNA form, the CDR3 reads TGTGCCAGCAGCCCGGATTGGGGGGAGGATACGCAGTATTTT. Translated: CASSPDWGEDTQYF.

The gene calls are TRBV7-9 and TRBJ2-1; D is possibly TRBD2 (5 bases). There are 15 residues in the CDR3. V was clipped by 1 base and J by 0 bases, with 7 bases between them. Germline V lookup: CDR1 SEHNR, CDR2 FQNEAQ (reference sequence). For the CDR3, the DNA is TGTGCCAGCAGCTTAGGAGCGGACTCCTACAATGAGCAGTTCTTC. Its protein is CASSLGADSYNEQFF.

The chain links TRBV15 to TRBJ2-7, with no clear D. In germline, CDR1 is LNHNV, CDR2 YYDKDF (reference sequence). This CDR3 has 12 residues. V was trimmed by 5 bases and J by 7 bases, leaving 12 bases between them. DNA for the CDR3: TGTGCCACCAGCTCCCAAGCCACGGAGCAGTACTTC. Protein sequence: CATSSQATEQYF.

This rearrangement joins TRBV13 to TRBJ2-7, with TRBD2 matching 8 bases. The J segment lost 2 bases and the V segment lost 5 bases, leaving 2 bases of the junction unmatched. CDR1 is PRHDT and CDR2 is FYEKMQ in the germline V gene (reference sequence). This CDR3 is built from 13 residues. The CDR3 here is CASSRGLAYEQYF. The CDR3, as DNA: TGTGCCAGCAGCAGGGGACTAGCCTACGAGCAGTACTTC.

This chain links TRBV2 with TRBJ2-7; TRBD2 matches at 7 bases. V dropped 9 bases and J dropped 4; count of bases not matched to a gene: 12. Germline values: CDR1 SNHLY, CDR2 FYNNEI. This CDR3 has 14 amino acids. This CDR3 is CASPFRGSLYEQYF. In DNA, the CDR3 is TGTGCCAGTCCGTTTCGCGGGAGTTTATACGAGCAGTACTTC.

The rearrangement joins TRBV6-1 to TRBJ1-1; unclear D gene. CDR3 size: 13 residues. Trimming shortened V by 2 bases and J by 14 bases, and 18 bases separated the two germline ends. Per germline, CDR1 MNHNS and CDR2 SASEGT. The CDR3 DNA reads as TGTGCCAGCAGTGAAAGGCTTGGGCGGGGAAGATTCTTT. It codes for CASSERLGRGRFF.

This chain connects TRBV10-3 to TRBJ2-3, with D possibly matching TRBD1 (6 bases). CDR3 length: 14 residues. Germline V gene lookup returns CDR1 ENHRY and CDR2 SYGVKD. Deletions cut 11 bases from V and 4 bases from J, with 19 bases between. The CDR3 here is CAVSYRESADTQYF. The CDR3 nucleotides are TGTGCCGTGTCGTACAGGGAGTCGGCAGATACGCAGTATTTT.

V is TRBV5-1 and J is TRBJ2-1; TRBD1 is a possible D gene (6 bases). The V gene lost 3 bases and the J gene lost 9 bases, with 16 bases spanning the gap. The V gene's germline CDR1 is SGHRS and CDR2 YFSETQ. This CDR3 is built from 14 residues. The DNA for the CDR3 is TGCGCCAGCAGCTCCCCTCAGGGGCCTGCTGAGCAGTTCTTC. Its protein is CASSSPQGPAEQFF.

This rearrangement joins TRBV5-1 to TRBJ2-2; 9 bases are shared with TRBD1. J was trimmed by 5 bases and V by 3 bases; bases with no gene match: 11. The CDR3 runs to 17 residues. Germline assignment: CDR1 SGHRS and CDR2 YFSETQ. The chain's CDR3 is CASSYSGTGIGTGELFF. The CDR3 DNA reads TGCGCCAGCAGCTATTCCGGGACAGGGATAGGAACCGGGGAGCTGTTTTTT. Variable domain in full (rest from reference TRBV5-1 and TRBJ2-2): KAGVTQTPRYLIKTRGQQVTLSCSPISGHRSVSWYQQTPGQGLQFLFEYFSETQRNKGNFPGRFSGRQFSNSRSEMNVSTLELGDSALYLCASSYSGTGIGTGELFFGEGSRLTVL.

This clone was seen a handful of times. The chain employs TRBV15 and TRBJ1-1; 10 nucleotides match TRBD1. The CDR3 spans 17 residues. The germline V gene has CDR1 LNHNV and CDR2 YYDKDF (reference sequence). V was clipped by 5 bases and J by 0 bases; unmatched bases: 9. The CDR3 nucleotides read TGTGCCACCAGCGGAACCGGGACAGGGGATTTGAACACTGAAGCTTTCTTT. Protein sequence: CATSGTGTGDLNTEAFF.

In its sample, this clone was seen a few times. The chain recombines TRBV5-6 with TRBJ2-3, with D possibly being TRBD2 (6 bases). CDR3 length: 15 amino acids. Germline assignment: CDR1 SGHDT and CDR2 YYEEEE. Trimming took off 4 bases at V and 4 bases at J, with 16 bases between the two ends. The CDR3, as DNA: TGTGCCAGCAGCGGAAGGACTAAAATTGCAGATACGCAGTATTTT. This translates into CASSGRTKIADTQYF.

The chain has TRBV5-1 and TRBJ2-7, with D maybe TRBD2 (6 bases). V was clipped by 1 base and J by 5 bases, with 13 bases between them. Germline V gene lookup returns CDR1 SGHRS and CDR2 YFSETQ. The CDR3 extends over 14 amino acids. CDR3 bases: TGCGCCAGCAGCTTGAGCGGGTCCCTTAACGAGCAGTACTTC. This sequence encodes CASSLSGSLNEQYF. The variable domain in full, completed from reference TRBV5-1 and TRBJ2-7, reads KAGVTQTPRYLIKTRGQQVTLSCSPISGHRSVSWYQQTPGQGLQFLFEYFSETQRNKGNFPGRFSGRQFSNSRSEMNVSTLELGDSALYLCASSLSGSLNEQYFGPGTRLTVT.

The chain couples TRBV28 to TRBJ1-1, with D perhaps TRBD1 (6 bases). In germline, CDR1 is MDHEN, CDR2 SYDVKM. The ends were cut back, 2 bases at V and 2 bases at J, with 12 bases in the middle. The CDR3 totals 15 residues. The chain's CDR3 is CASSLVGRGNTEAFF. The CDR3 bases are TGTGCCAGCAGTTTAGTCGGCAGGGGAAACACTGAAGCTTTCTTT.

This clone occurred once. The genes are TRBV2 and TRBJ1-5, with 7 positions matching TRBD1. CDR3 length: 14 amino acids. Germline V gene lookup returns CDR1 SNHLY and CDR2 FYNNEI. Unmatched junction bases numbered 11, after V lost 10 bases and J lost 5 bases. CDR3 nucleotide sequence: TGTGCCAACTCAACCCCGGGACAGCATCAGCCCCAGCATTTT. This encodes CANSTPGQHQPQHF.

This clone was seen a single time. The chain recombines TRBV21-1 with TRBJ2-7; TRBD2 was called by the table and not checked on the DNA. TRBV21-1 represents a pseudogene. The CDR3 totals 17 residues. The CDR3 spells CASSPRGGLAGEDEQYF. The CDR3 nucleotides read TGTGCCAGCAGCCCCCGAGGAGGACTAGCGGGAGAAGACGAGCAGTACTTC.